The 31 T cell receptor beta chains reported below all come from one sample, sequenced in a study of cytomegalovirus exposure and HLA in healthy donors. Data came from immunoSEQ multiplex PCR; TCRdb stores just in-frame clones and leaves some out. This sample has approximately 160,000 clones, with roughly 90% found just once. Sequenced input: PBMCs. These TCRs come from a woman aged 18-30 years in good health and CMV-seropositive.

The V call is TRBV27, the J call TRBJ2-3; 12 nucleotides line up with TRBD2. The CDR3 consists of 14 residues. Trimming removed 7 bases from V and 7 bases from J; junction bases left unmatched: 6. Germline CDR1 reads MNHEY; CDR2 reads SMNVEV (reference sequence). CDR3 loop: CASKTSGSGNTQYF. Written as DNA, the CDR3 is TGTGCCAGCAAGACTAGCGGGAGTGGAAATACGCAGTATTTT.

The CDR3 is CASRGGTSGLVDEQFF. The CDR3 DNA reads TGTGCCAGCAGGGGGGGGACTAGTGGTTTAGTGGATGAGCAGTTCTTC. J is TRBJ2-1 and V is TRBV2; 8 bases agree with TRBD2. Germline lookup yields CDR1 SNHLY and CDR2 FYNNEI. The CDR3 sequence is 16 residues long. After removal of 6 bases from V and 8 bases from J, the junction contained 15 bases not matched to a gene.

V is TRBV29-1 and J is TRBJ1-2; a weak D match, TRBD1 (5 bases). The germline V gene encodes CDR1 SQVTM and CDR2 ANQGSEA. With 0 bases removed from V and 9 bases from J, the gap between germline ends came to 17 bases. This CDR3 has 14 residues. CDR3 coding DNA: TGCAGCGTTGAAGATCAAGGGGTCCGTGAGAGCTACACCTTC. Translated, it gives CSVEDQGVRESYTF.

The chain joins TRBV7-8 to TRBJ2-7; 7 bases match TRBD1. This CDR3 region has 15 residues. Germline V gene data show CDR1 as SGHVS and CDR2 as FQNEAQ. With 6 bases clipped from V and 2 bases from J, the junction kept 10 bases outside the gene matches. CDR3 bases: TGTGCCAGCAGTCCAAGCCGGACAGGAACCTACGAGCAGTACTTC. This gives the protein CASSPSRTGTYEQYF.

V usage is TRBV4-1 and J usage is TRBJ1-5; no clear D. CDR1 and CDR2 (germline): MGHRA, YSYEKL. The CDR3 is 19 amino acids. Deletions cut 1 base from V and 0 bases from J, with 19 bases between. CDR3 protein: CASSQGTEDFPYSNQPQHF. In DNA, the CDR3 is TGCGCCAGCAGCCAAGGGACGGAGGACTTCCCATATAGCAATCAGCCCCAGCATTTT.

The J gene is TRBJ2-3, the V gene TRBV10-1, with D maybe TRBD1 (5 bases). Germline V CDR1 and CDR2: WNHNN, SYGVQD (reference sequence). The CDR3 is 13 amino acids. V was clipped by 4 bases and J by 3 bases, with 8 bases between them. CDR3 amino acids: CASSAPGTDTQYF. CDR3 DNA: TGCGCCAGCAGTGCCCCAGGGACAGATACGCAGTATTTT.

The CDR3, as DNA: TGTGCCAGCAGCTCTACTAGCGGGAGCTACGAGCAGTACTTC. Protein product: CASSSTSGSYEQYF. The chain recombines TRBV7-2 with TRBJ2-7; 11 nucleotides agree with TRBD2. The CDR3 is made up of 14 amino acids. The junction had 2 bases not matched to a gene; V was cut back by 4 bases and J by 3 bases. CDR1 and CDR2 from the germline V gene are SGHTA and FQGNSA. Using reference TRBV7-2 and TRBJ2-7 for the parts outside the CDR3, the full variable domain is GAGVSQSPSNKVTEKGKDVELRCDPISGHTALYWYRQSLGQGLEFLIYFQGNSAPDKSGLPSDRFSAERTGGSVSTLTIQRTQQEDSAVYLCASSSTSGSYEQYFGPGTRLTVT.

The V and J genes are TRBV6-1 and TRBJ1-2, with D possibly matching TRBD1 (5 bases). The V gene's germline CDR1 is MNHNS and CDR2 SASEGT. The V end was cut by 3 bases, the J end by 8 bases, with 19 bases between. The CDR3 runs 15 residues. DNA of the CDR3: TGTGCCAGCAGTGATCACTCCGGGGGAAGTAGAGGCTACACCTTC. It translates to CASSDHSGGSRGYTF.

The chain links TRBV7-9 to TRBJ2-1; 11 bases are a match to TRBD1. Looked up from germline, CDR1 is SEHNR and CDR2 is FQNEAQ (reference sequence). The J segment lost 8 bases and the V segment lost 3 bases, leaving 3 bases of the junction unmatched. This CDR3 spans 14 amino acids. DNA for the CDR3: TGTGCCAGCAGCTTGGGACAGGGGGTCGATGAGCAGTTCTTC. Its translation is CASSLGQGVDEQFF.

The chain is built from TRBV5-1 and TRBJ1-1; TRBD1 is a possible D gene (6 bases). The CDR3 totals 13 residues. Per germline, CDR1 SGHRS and CDR2 YFSETQ. With 2 bases removed from V and 7 bases from J, the gap between germline ends came to 12 bases. CDR3 sequence: CASSLTGHNEAFF. DNA of the CDR3: TGCGCCAGCAGCTTAACAGGGCATAATGAAGCTTTCTTT.

The rearrangement uses TRBV6-5 and TRBJ2-1, with D unclear. The length of the CDR3 is 13 residues. Germline lookup yields CDR1 MNHEY and CDR2 SVGAGI. Trimming removed 5 bases from V and 5 bases from J, with 10 bases in between. CDR3 in amino acids: CASSAISHNEQFF. The CDR3 DNA reads TGTGCCAGCAGTGCTATTAGTCACAATGAGCAGTTCTTC.

The gene calls are TRBV11-2 and TRBJ2-1; 8 nucleotides line up with TRBD2. Germline CDR1 SGHAT, CDR2 FQNNGV. This CDR3 region has 17 residues. Trimming at V came to 4 bases and at J to 5 bases, leaving 13 bases not matched to a gene. The CDR3 sequence: CASSSSPSGSRHNEQFF. Here the CDR3 DNA reads TGTGCCAGCAGCTCATCCCCCAGCGGGAGCCGCCACAATGAGCAGTTCTTC.

V gene TRBV6-1 combines with J gene TRBJ1-1; TRBD1 aligns across 7 bases. V was pared by 5 bases and J by 1 base, with 4 bases of the junction left unmatched. There are 14 residues in the CDR3. Germline loops: CDR1 MNHNS, CDR2 SASEGT. The CDR3 bases are TGTGCCAGCAGTCGTGGGACAGCGAACACTGAAGCTTTCTTT. Its translation: CASSRGTANTEAFF.

This chain connects TRBV7-9 to TRBJ1-1; D remains unclear. The CDR3 extends over 13 amino acids. CDR1 SEHNR and CDR2 FQNEAQ come from the germline V gene (reference sequence). V was clipped by 2 bases and J by 8 bases, with 12 bases between them. CDR3 bases: TGTGCCAGCAGCTTATCGCTCGACTCGGAAGCTTTCTTT. It specifies CASSLSLDSEAFF.

The table lists this clone with a few counts. This chain connects TRBV5-1 to TRBJ1-2; D remains ambiguous. CDR1 and CDR2 from the germline V gene are SGHRS and YFSETQ. Trimming took off 4 bases at V and 6 bases at J, with 10 bases between the two ends. The CDR3 has 12 residues. CDR3 residues: CASSLGGHGYTF. The CDR3 region has the DNA TGCGCCAGCAGCCTAGGAGGACATGGCTACACCTTC.

In its sample, this clone was seen a few times. The V call is TRBV9, the J call TRBJ2-2; no firm D call. Trimming took off 3 bases at V and 9 bases at J, with 15 bases between the two ends. Germline loops: CDR1 SGDLS, CDR2 YYNGEE. The CDR3 sequence is 14 residues long. The CDR3 DNA reads as TGTGCCAGCAGCGCCGACTCCATTAGTTGGGAGCTGTTTTTT. Protein sequence: CASSADSISWELFF. The full variable domain, completed using reference TRBV9 and TRBJ2-2, is DSGVTQTPKHLITATGQRVTLRCSPRSGDLSVYWYQQSLDQGLQFLIQYYNGEERAKGNILERFSAQQFPDLHSELNLSSLELGDSALYFCASSADSISWELFFGEGSRLTVL.

CDR3 DNA: TGTGCCAGCAGTGACCGCCATCCCTCAGGGGAAAAACTGTTTTTT. Translating it yields CASSDRHPSGEKLFF. This chain connects TRBV6-1 to TRBJ1-4; D may be TRBD1 (5 bases). The V gene lost 3 bases and the J gene lost 8 bases, with 16 bases spanning the gap. CDR3 size: 15 residues. The germline V gene encodes CDR1 MNHNS and CDR2 SASEGT.

The count of this clone is one. The chain recombines TRBV28 with TRBJ1-2, with TRBD1 matching 7 bases. The V segment lost 6 bases and the J segment 4 bases; nucleotides outside the gene matches: 14. In germline, CDR1 is MDHEN, CDR2 SYDVKM. The CDR3 spans 16 residues. The CDR3 spells CASSPAPLTGFYGYTF. Here the CDR3 DNA reads TGTGCCAGCAGCCCGGCCCCACTGACAGGGTTCTATGGCTACACCTTC.

This chain connects TRBV18 to TRBJ1-1; 9 positions match TRBD1. This CDR3 spans 14 amino acids. Unmatched junction bases numbered 6, after V lost 7 bases and J lost 3 bases. CDR1 is KGHSH, CDR2 LQKENI, per germline. CDR3 DNA sequence: TGTGCCAGCTTTACGACAGGGGGTTACACTGAAGCTTTCTTT. This translates into CASFTTGGYTEAFF. The complete variable domain, with remaining parts taken from reference TRBV18 and TRBJ1-1, reads NAGVMQNPRHLVRRRGQEARLRCSPMKGHSHVYWYRQLPEEGLKFMVYLQKENIIDESGMPKERFSAEFPKEGPSILRIQQVVRGDSAAYFCASFTTGGYTEAFFGQGTRLTVV.

Turning to this clone: Other DNA sequences in this sample translate to the same CDR3. The chain combines TRBV11-2 with TRBJ2-7, with 8 bases identical to TRBD1. CDR3 size: 14 residues. J lost 3 bases, V lost 1 base, and 2 bases had no gene match. The V gene's germline CDR1 is SGHAT and CDR2 FQNNGV. The CDR3, as DNA: TGTGCCAGCAGCTTAGGGACAGGGAACTACGAGCAGTACTTC. Amino acid sequence: CASSLGTGNYEQYF.

The chain combines TRBV10-3 with TRBJ2-7; 7 nucleotides align to TRBD1. This CDR3 is 14 amino acids long. V lost 0 bases and J lost 4; bases outside the gene matches: 3. Germline-derived CDR1 and CDR2 are ENHRY and SYGVKD. CDR3 bases: TGTGCCATCAGTGAGTCGACAGGGATATACGAGCAGTACTTC. Translated, it gives CAISESTGIYEQYF.

V usage is TRBV27 and J usage is TRBJ2-7; 8 bases align to TRBD2. The CDR3 runs 14 residues. The germline gives CDR1 MNHEY, CDR2 SMNVEV (reference sequence). V shed 4 bases, J shed 0 bases, and the junction held 2 bases outside the gene matches. CDR3 sequence reads: CASSWSGSSYEQYF. The CDR3 nucleotides are TGTGCCAGCAGTTGGAGCGGGAGCTCCTACGAGCAGTACTTC.

This clone was detected once. This chain joins TRBV6-6 and TRBJ2-1, with D possibly matching TRBD2 (7 bases). There are 14 residues in the CDR3. Trimming cost V 0 bases and J 13 bases, with 16 bases left between them. The germline gives CDR1 MNHNY, CDR2 SVGAGI (reference sequence). CDR3 sequence (DNA): TGTGCCAGCAGTTACTCGTCGGGGGGCTCGTTTCAGTTCTTC. Protein product: CASSYSSGGSFQFF.

This clone was detected once. This chain connects TRBV15 to TRBJ2-7; a weak D match, TRBD1 (6 bases). The germline CDR1 and CDR2 sequences are LNHNV and YYDKDF (reference sequence). V gave up 6 bases and J gave up 1 base, with 16 bases separating them. This CDR3 has 15 residues. The CDR3 sequence: CATSDGQWGSYEQYF. For the CDR3, the DNA is TGTGCCACCAGTGACGGACAGTGGGGGTCCTACGAGCAGTACTTC.

The V gene is TRBV21-1, the J gene TRBJ2-5; the listed D gene, TRBD1, was not tested against the DNA. TRBV21-1 is noted as a pseudogene. The CDR3 consists of 19 residues. Written as DNA, the CDR3 is TGTGCCAGCAGCACCGTGATCGGGACAGGGGGTCTCCTTAGAGAGACCCAGTACTTC. Amino acids: CASSTVIGTGGLLRETQYF.

The chain is built from TRBV6-1 and TRBJ2-7, with D perhaps TRBD1 (5 bases). V was shortened by 2 bases and J by 5 bases, with 7 bases between the two germline ends. CDR1 is MNHNS and CDR2 is SASEGT in the germline V gene. The CDR3 is 12 residues long. The CDR3 DNA reads as TGTGCCAGCAGTGAAAGGGGTGACGAGCAGTACTTC. It translates to CASSERGDEQYF.

This clone was observed once. The V gene is TRBV2, the J gene TRBJ2-3; 9 bases are a match to TRBD2. Trimming took 6 bases from V and 5 from J; bases not matched to a gene: 15. From germline, CDR1 is SNHLY and CDR2 FYNNEI. CDR3 length equals 17 residues. CDR3 amino acids: CASRADPLAGVGDTQYF. Here the CDR3 DNA reads TGTGCCAGCAGAGCCGACCCCTTAGCGGGAGTAGGAGATACGCAGTATTTT.

This rearrangement joins TRBV9 to TRBJ2-2; possibly TRBD1 for D (6 bases). This CDR3 region has 15 residues. Trimming cost V 3 bases and J 6 bases, with 15 bases left between them. CDR1 SGDLS and CDR2 YYNGEE come from the germline V gene. The CDR3 DNA follows: TGTGCCAGCAGCGCCCAGCAGGGGTCATCCGGGGAGCTGTTTTTT. Translated, it gives CASSAQQGSSGELFF. Full variable domain (missing parts from reference TRBV9 and TRBJ2-2): DSGVTQTPKHLITATGQRVTLRCSPRSGDLSVYWYQQSLDQGLQFLIQYYNGEERAKGNILERFSAQQFPDLHSELNLSSLELGDSALYFCASSAQQGSSGELFFGEGSRLTVL.

This clone was seen only once. The chain links TRBV7-2 to TRBJ1-4, with 8 bases matching TRBD1. The CDR3 runs 15 residues. Germline loops: CDR1 SGHTA, CDR2 FQGNSA. Losses at the gene ends were 5 bases for V and 5 bases for J; bases not matched to a gene: 7. CDR3 bases: TGTGCCAGCAGCCCACCGGGACAGGCGAATGAAAAACTGTTTTTT. Its translation: CASSPPGQANEKLFF.

This chain links TRBV2 with TRBJ2-1; maybe TRBD2 (5 bases). V dropped 7 bases and J dropped 0 bases, with 16 bases sitting between them. Germline V gives CDR1 SNHLY, CDR2 FYNNEI. The CDR3 length is 16 residues. The CDR3 reads CASTRQKRPSYNEQFF. CDR3 sequence (DNA): TGTGCCAGCACCCGACAAAAGCGGCCCTCCTACAATGAGCAGTTCTTC. Supplemented by reference TRBV2 and TRBJ2-1, the full variable domain reads EPEVTQTPSHQVTQMGQEVILRCVPISNHLYFYWYRQILGQKVEFLVSFYNNEISEKSEIFDDQFSVERPDGSNFTLKIRSTKLEDSAMYFCASTRQKRPSYNEQFFGPGTRLTVL.

CDR3: CASSLYRENYGYTF. As DNA, the CDR3 is TGCGCCAGCAGCCTATACAGGGAGAACTATGGCTACACCTTC. This chain uses TRBV4-1 with TRBJ1-2, with D possibly matching TRBD1 (6 bases). V was pared by 4 bases and J by 2 bases, with 11 bases between. The germline CDR1 and CDR2 sequences are MGHRA and YSYEKL. The length of the CDR3 is 14 residues.